This TCR beta chain appears in the sequencing data of a study of cytomegalovirus exposure and HLA in healthy donors. There are 14 residues in the CDR3. The V gene lost 3 bases and the J gene lost 5 bases, with 14 bases spanning the gap. Germline CDR1 is SGHDN and CDR2 is FVKESK. Researchers ran the PCR with 60 Vbeta and 13 Jbeta primers. The table came from immunoSEQ multiplex PCR; TCRdb's copy has only in-frame clones and leaves some out. The table lists 100,000 to 150,000 clones, 60% to 85% of them singletons. The sample holds a few counts of this clone. The clonotype originates from a man in his fifties or sixties in good health and CMV-seronegative. The V and J genes are TRBV14 and TRBJ2-7; a possible D gene is TRBD2 (6 bases). The source material was PBMCs. The CDR3 coding sequence is TGTGCCAGCAGCCAGAGTAGCGGTTTCAACGAGCAGTACTTC. Translated, it gives CASSQSSGFNEQYF.